The 5 T cell receptor beta chains reported below all come from one sample, sequenced in a study of shared clonotypes between healthy human individuals. TCRdb's copy holds only in-frame clones and misses some; the assay was immunoSEQ multiplex PCR. The sample carries about 1,800,000 clones, over 85% recorded once. Naive CD8 cells comprised CD45RO-negative, CCR7-positively selected cells, excluding terminally differentiated effector memory CD45RA+ cells. Sequencing was carried out using naive CD8+ T cells sorted from blood. These receptors were taken from a man aged 18-30 years in good health.

This rearrangement joins TRBV29-1 to TRBJ2-1, with 10 bases matching TRBD2. The CDR3 consists of 13 residues. V lost 4 bases, J lost 12 bases, and 9 bases stayed unmatched. From germline, CDR1 is SQVTM and CDR2 ANQGSEA. The CDR3 protein is CSVGAGGSAPQFF. The CDR3 DNA is TGCAGCGTTGGAGCGGGAGGGTCTGCCCCGCAGTTCTTC.

With respect to this clone: Other nucleotide sequences from this sample produce the same CDR3. The J gene is TRBJ2-7, the V gene TRBV13; D assignment may be TRBD1 or TRBD2 (6 bases each). Germline CDR1 reads PRHDT; CDR2 reads FYEKMQ (reference sequence). CDR3 length equals 13 residues. Deletions cut 1 base from V and 3 bases from J, with 7 bases between. The CDR3, as DNA: TGTGCCAGCAGCTTAGAGGGGGGCTACGAGCAGTACTTC. This gives the protein CASSLEGGYEQYF.

The chain is built from TRBV27 and TRBJ2-7; possible D gene TRBD1, 5 bases. CDR3 length: 17 amino acids. Looked up from germline, CDR1 is MNHEY and CDR2 is SMNVEV (reference sequence). Between the trimmed V and J ends, which lost 3 bases and 4 bases, there was a span of 22 bases. The CDR3 region has the DNA TGTGCCAGCAGTTTGATACCGGTCAGGGCGGACGTGTACGAGCAGTACTTC. Translating it yields CASSLIPVRADVYEQYF.

The V and J genes are TRBV11-2 and TRBJ1-2, with 7 bases fitting TRBD1. CDR1 and CDR2 from the germline V gene are SGHAT and FQNNGV. CDR3 length: 14 amino acids. V trimming: 1 base; J trimming: 4 bases; junction bases outside the gene matches: 3. The CDR3 spells CASSLGGQIYGYTF. DNA for the CDR3: TGTGCCAGCAGCTTAGGGGGACAGATCTATGGCTACACCTTC.

V and J are TRBV2 and TRBJ2-3; weak D call: TRBD1 (5 bases). V lost 6 bases, J lost 5 bases, and 12 bases lay in between. Germline lookup yields CDR1 SNHLY and CDR2 FYNNEI. The CDR3 is 13 amino acids. The CDR3 is CASSPPREDTQYF. For the CDR3, the DNA is TGTGCCAGCAGCCCGCCCAGGGAAGATACGCAGTATTTT.